This TCR beta chain comes out of a study of T-cell memory formation after mild COVID-19. Per germline, CDR1 LNHNV and CDR2 YYDKDF (reference sequence). The CDR3 covers 15 residues. Trimming took off 4 bases at V and 7 bases at J, with 19 bases between the two ends. From the 5' RACE reads, TCRdb called clonotypes with MiXCR, one entry per CDR3 protein. The top ten clones hold roughly an eighth of a sample with some 440,000 distinct CDR3 sequences, roughly 23% of them seen once. The sample comprised PBMCs or a T cell subset sorted from them (not recorded which). The chain employs TRBV15 and TRBJ1-2; possible D gene TRBD1, 5 bases. This sequence originates from an adult woman who had mild COVID-19 (a few samples of this study predate the infection). Cell type and time point are not known. CDR3 protein: CATSKSGGGTAGYTF. CDR3 bases: TGTGCCACCAGCAAAAGTGGGGGAGGAACTGCTGGCTACACCTTC.